Listed below are T cell receptor beta chains from one sample, sequenced in a study of T cell repertoires in aging, cancer and after chemotherapy. TCRdb re-called the multiplex PCR reads with MiXCR, one entry per CDR3 protein. Among over a thousand distinct CDR3 sequences listed, around a fifth were seen once. The sequenced material came from blood. These receptor sequences come from a human donor with a solid tumor. The conserved cysteine and the conserved F or W are not part of the CDR3 here. The D gene is left open where the match is weak. Rows may omit the clone size; those that give it use once, few, many or a size class.

D	size	V	J	CDR3
.	.	TRBV4-3	TRBJ2-7	ASSQETGFSYEQY
.	medium-sized	TRBV11-2	TRBJ2-7	ASSLGQATEQY
.	medium-sized	TRBV27	TRBJ1-1	ASSLRQNTEAF
.	medium-sized	TRBV6-5	TRBJ1-1	ASSKDTDHTEAF
TRBD1	.	TRBV12-3/TRBV12-4	TRBJ2-7	ASRKGQSSYEQY
.	medium-sized	TRBV7-9	TRBJ2-1	ASSLVRYNEQF
TRBD2	.	TRBV5-4	TRBJ2-7	ASSTLAGIGSYEQY
.	large	TRBV18	TRBJ2-1	ASSPLATAEQF
TRBD1	few	TRBV6-6	TRBJ2-7	ASSYAGTGIFEQY
.	.	TRBV20-1	TRBJ1-2	SAPAGQTLYGYT
.	medium-sized	TRBV19	TRBJ1-5	ASTMGWGGVQPQH
.	medium-sized	TRBV6-2/TRBV6-3	TRBJ1-6	ASSWGVSPLH
TRBD1	.	TRBV19	TRBJ1-2	ASSLKGAGYGYT
TRBD1	few	TRBV27	TRBJ1-1	ASSPGTGGLMNTEAF
.	medium-sized	TRBV6-1	TRBJ1-1	ASSDSRTVRTEAF
TRBD2	.	TRBV19	TRBJ2-2	ASSRGAGELF
.	medium-sized	TRBV11-2	TRBJ2-3	ASSLVTDTQY
.	medium-sized	TRBV6-1	TRBJ1-1	ASSQSEDTEAF
TRBD2	large	TRBV19	TRBJ2-5	ASSSSGGPRETQY
TRBD1	.	TRBV20-1	TRBJ1-5	SARRDRNSNQPQH